The entry that follows covers one T cell receptor (beta chain) sequence. Its specificity is not known. Specified treatment: oral pan-JAK inhibitor, 5-10 mg twice daily. Alopecia areata patients had lesional scalp punch biopsies and peripheral blood taken from them. A FACSAria was used to sort CD4+ and CD8+ T cells. These cells came from PBMCs. RNA, once extracted, was reverse transcribed into cDNA for use as the sequencing template. Using immunoSEQ multiplex PCR, the repertoire was profiled, and TCRdb retains in-frame clones only, with some absent. The repertoire holds more than 90,000 clones, 60% seen once, with around 15% in the top ten. These data come from a study of CD8+ T cells in alopecia areata. Study-level findings and limits: Normal scalp had lower clonality than lesional scalp, with alopecia totalis/universalis lesions showing this most strongly.

With 7 bases clipped from V and 13 bases from J, the junction kept 12 bases outside the gene matches. Germline CDR1 is GTSNPN and CDR2 is SVGIG (reference sequence). The CDR3 runs to 12 residues. The chain has TRBV30 and TRBJ2-1; 8 bases map to TRBD2. The TCR sequence derives from a human donor with alopecia areata. Material: CD8+ T cells sorted from blood, obtained at approximately week 56, from a patient treated with tofacitinib. The CDR3 is CALSNGGGEQFF. For the CDR3, the DNA is TGTGCCTTGTCGAACGGGGGGGGCGAACAGTTCTTC.